This TCR beta chain was identified during a study of persistence of HIV-infected CD4 T cells. Concerning this clone itself: What it binds is unknown.

Nonspecific anti-CD3/anti-CD28 bead stimulation represents the broad CD4+ T cell repertoire. CD4+ T cells upregulating both CD40 ligand and CD69 were sorted as responding cells. CD4+ T cell counts exceeded 400 cells/uL; CMV serology was positive. CD8-depleted PBMCs were stimulated 15 to 20 hours with anti-CD28/CD49d costimulation, CD40-blocking antibody and enfuvirtide. The libraries were made with immunoSEQ version 4 in survey mode. The repertoire was sequenced with immunoSEQ multiplex PCR; TCRdb's copy has only in-frame clones and lacks some. This table has 37,000 or so clones, 87% appearing once. Study results and limitations: CMV- and Gag-responding cells had lower TCRbeta richness than CD3/CD28-responding cells. Antigen-responding cells were enriched for degenerate expanded CDR3beta sequences.

Sequencing was performed on CD4+ T cells sorted from PBMCs after roughly 18-hour stimulation, taken from a patient who received antiretroviral therapy. The receptor's source is an adult man with HIV who was CMV-seropositive.

CDR3 sequence: CASSLGGVQNTEAFF. The CDR3 nucleotides read TGTGCCAGCAGCCTGGGGGGGGTCCAGAACACTGAAGCTTTCTTT. J is TRBJ1-1 and V is TRBV7-9; D might be TRBD1 (5 bases). Germline V lookup: CDR1 SEHNR, CDR2 FQNEAQ (reference sequence). The CDR3 spans 15 residues. The V and J ends lost 5 bases and 1 base respectively, with 14 bases between them.